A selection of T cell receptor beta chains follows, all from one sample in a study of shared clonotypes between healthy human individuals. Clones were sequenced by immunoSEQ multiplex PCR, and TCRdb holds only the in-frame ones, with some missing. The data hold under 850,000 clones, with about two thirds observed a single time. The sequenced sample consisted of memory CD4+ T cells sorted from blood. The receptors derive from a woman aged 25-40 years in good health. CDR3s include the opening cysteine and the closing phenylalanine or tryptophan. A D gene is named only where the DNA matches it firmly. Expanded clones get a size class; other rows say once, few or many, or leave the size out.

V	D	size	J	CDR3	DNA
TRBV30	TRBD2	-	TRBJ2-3	CAWSVEGSGRTDTQYF	TGTGCCTGGAGTGTAGAAGGTAGCGGGAGGACAGATACGCAGTATTTT
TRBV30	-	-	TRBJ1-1	CALGRNTEAFF	TGTGCCCTGGGGAGGAACACTGAAGCTTTCTTT
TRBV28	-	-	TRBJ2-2	CASQGGAPGELFF	TGTGCCAGCCAGGGGGGGGCCCCCGGGGAGCTGTTTTTT
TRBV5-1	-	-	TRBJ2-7	CASSLEGRSYEQYF	TGCGCCAGCAGCTTGGAAGGGAGGTCCTACGAGCAGTACTTC
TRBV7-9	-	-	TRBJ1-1	CASSSGPIGTEAFF	TGTGCCAGCAGCTCAGGACCCATCGGCACTGAAGCTTTCTTT
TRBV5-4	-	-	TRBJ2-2	CASSQQGGTGELFF	TGTGCCAGCAGTCAACAGGGAGGGACCGGGGAGCTGTTTTTT
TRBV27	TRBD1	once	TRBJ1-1	CASSFRGGRYTEAFF	TGTGCCAGCAGTTTCAGGGGGGGGAGGTACACTGAAGCTTTCTTT
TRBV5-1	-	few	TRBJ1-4	CASSLGQGQREKLFF	TGCGCCAGCAGCTTGGGGCAGGGACAACGTGAAAAACTGTTTTTT
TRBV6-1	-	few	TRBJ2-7	CASKGDSPPYEQYF	TGTGCCAGCAAGGGGGACTCCCCGCCCTACGAGCAGTACTTC
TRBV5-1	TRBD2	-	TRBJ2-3	CASSTSGSPTDTQYF	TGCGCCAGCTCGACTAGCGGGAGCCCCACAGATACGCAGTATTTT
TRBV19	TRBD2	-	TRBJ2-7	CASSIEGTSGSPVVYEQYF	TGTGCCAGTAGTATAGAAGGGACTAGCGGGAGCCCCGTCGTCTACGAGCAGTACTTC
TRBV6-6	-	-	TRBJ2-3	CAIQGGGVSGTQYF	TGTGCCATACAGGGGGGGGGAGTCAGTGGTACGCAGTATTTT
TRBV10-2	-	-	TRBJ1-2	CASSAQGNNYGYTF	TGCGCCAGCAGTGCTCAGGGGAATAACTATGGCTACACCTTC
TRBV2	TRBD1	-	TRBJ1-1	CASSTGGWGTEAFF	TGTGCCAGCAGTACAGGGGGCTGGGGCACTGAAGCTTTCTTT
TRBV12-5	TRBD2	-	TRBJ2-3	CASGFHSGSIADTQYF	TGTGCTAGTGGTTTTCATAGCGGGAGTATCGCAGATACGCAGTATTTT
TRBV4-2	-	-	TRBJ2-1	CASSREPGRRTPGYYNEQFF	TGTGCCAGCAGCCGAGAACCGGGACGCAGAACCCCCGGGTACTACAATGAGCAGTTCTTC
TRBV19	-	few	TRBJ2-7	CATGGLSAGTYGQYF	TGTGCCACCGGCGGTCTCTCCGCCGGGACCTACGGGCAGTACTTC
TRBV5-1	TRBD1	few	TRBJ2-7	CASTSTGGAYEQYF	TGCGCCAGCACCTCGACAGGGGGTGCCTACGAGCAGTACTTC
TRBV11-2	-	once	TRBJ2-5	CASSLVLSFFETQYF	TGTGCCAGCAGCTTAGTCCTCAGCTTCTTCGAGACCCAGTACTTC
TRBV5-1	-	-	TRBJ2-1	CASSLGTESEFF	TGCGCCAGCAGCTTGGGGACGGAGTCTGAGTTCTTC
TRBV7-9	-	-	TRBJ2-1	CASSLVLGAYNEQFF	TGTGCCAGCAGCTTAGTCCTGGGGGCCTACAATGAGCAGTTCTTC
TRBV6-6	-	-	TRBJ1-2	CASSSGQNYGYTF	TGTGCCAGCAGCTCCGGGCAGAACTATGGCTACACCTTC
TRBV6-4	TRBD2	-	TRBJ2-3	CASSDSGRADTQYF	TGTGCCAGCAGTGACTCCGGGAGGGCCGATACGCAGTATTTT
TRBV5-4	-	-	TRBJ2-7	CASSLVGGYSYEQYF	TGTGCCAGCAGCTTGGTAGGGGGGTACTCCTACGAGCAGTACTTC
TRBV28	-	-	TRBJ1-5	CASSLGQGGNQPQHF	TGTGCCAGCAGTTTGGGGCAGGGAGGCAATCAGCCCCAGCATTTT
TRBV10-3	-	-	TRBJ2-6	CAISESNPSGANVLTF	TGTGCCATCAGTGAGTCGAATCCTTCTGGGGCCAACGTCCTGACTTTC
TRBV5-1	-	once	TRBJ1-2	CASSLEVRIYGYTF	TGCGCCAGCAGCTTGGAGGTCAGGATCTATGGCTACACCTTC
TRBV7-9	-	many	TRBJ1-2	CASSPGRKFPTF	TGTGCCAGCAGCCCGGGACGGAAGTTTCCCACCTTC
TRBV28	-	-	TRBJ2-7	CASTGEPSYEQYF	TGTGCCAGCACGGGGGAGCCTTCCTACGAGCAGTACTTC
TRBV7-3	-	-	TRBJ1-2	CASTPAPEDYGYTF	TGTGCCAGCACCCCCGCCCCGGAGGACTATGGCTACACCTTC
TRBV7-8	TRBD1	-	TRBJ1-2	CASSFRSGTDTNYGYTF	TGTGCCAGCAGCTTTAGGAGCGGGACAGATACGAACTATGGCTACACCTTC
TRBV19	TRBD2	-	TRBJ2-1	CASSIRRSGVRNEQFF	TGTGCCAGTAGTATCCGCCGGAGCGGGGTCCGAAATGAGCAGTTCTTC
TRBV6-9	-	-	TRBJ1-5	CASTLDRSNQPQHF	TGTGCCAGCACCTTGGACAGAAGCAATCAGCCCCAGCATTTT
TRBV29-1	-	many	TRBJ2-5	CSVAGSQAKETQYF	TGCAGCGTTGCAGGTTCCCAGGCCAAAGAGACCCAGTACTTC
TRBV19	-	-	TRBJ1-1	CASSIDRISEAFF	TGTGCCAGTAGTATAGATAGGATTTCTGAAGCTTTCTTT
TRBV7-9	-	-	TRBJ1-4	CASKGPLGANEKLFF	TGTGCCAGCAAGGGGCCCCTGGGGGCTAATGAAAAACTGTTTTTT
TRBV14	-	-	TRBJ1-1	CASSQVDGRLNTEAFF	TGTGCCAGCAGCCAAGTCGACGGCAGGCTGAACACTGAAGCTTTCTTT
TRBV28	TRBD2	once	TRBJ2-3	CASSLLASGRAADTQYF	TGTGCCAGCAGTTTATTGGCTAGCGGGAGGGCCGCAGATACGCAGTATTTT
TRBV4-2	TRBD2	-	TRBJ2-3	CASSPLGLTDADTQYF	TGTGCCAGCAGCCCCCTGGGACTAACTGACGCAGATACGCAGTATTTT
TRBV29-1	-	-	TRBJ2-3	CSVESSMRTGKDTQYF	TGCAGCGTTGAATCGTCGATGAGAACAGGGAAAGATACGCAGTATTTT
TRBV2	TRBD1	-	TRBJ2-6	CASSGQGASSGANVLTF	TGTGCCAGCAGCGGACAGGGGGCGTCTTCAGGGGCCAACGTCCTGACTTTC
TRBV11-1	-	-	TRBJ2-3	CASSTRRGADTQYF	TGTGCCAGCAGCACCAGGAGGGGTGCAGATACGCAGTATTTT
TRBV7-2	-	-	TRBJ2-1	CASSLEAVSYNEQFF	TGTGCCAGCAGCTTAGAGGCGGTCTCCTACAATGAGCAGTTCTTC
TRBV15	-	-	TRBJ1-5	CATSEPSDMQPQHF	TGTGCCACCAGCGAACCGTCGGATATGCAGCCCCAGCATTTT
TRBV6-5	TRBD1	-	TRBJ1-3	CAISDSGQLQNTIYF	TGTGCCATCAGTGACTCGGGACAGCTTCAGAACACCATATATTTT
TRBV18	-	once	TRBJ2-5	CASSLLGRETQYF	TGTGCCAGCTCACTTCTAGGCCGCGAGACCCAGTACTTC
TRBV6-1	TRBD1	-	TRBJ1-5	CASRYRGGGNQPQHF	TGTGCCAGCAGATACAGGGGAGGGGGCAATCAGCCCCAGCATTTT
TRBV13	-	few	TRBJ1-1	CASSRGRPVNTEAFF	TGTGCCAGCAGCCGGGGCCGACCTGTGAACACTGAAGCTTTCTTT